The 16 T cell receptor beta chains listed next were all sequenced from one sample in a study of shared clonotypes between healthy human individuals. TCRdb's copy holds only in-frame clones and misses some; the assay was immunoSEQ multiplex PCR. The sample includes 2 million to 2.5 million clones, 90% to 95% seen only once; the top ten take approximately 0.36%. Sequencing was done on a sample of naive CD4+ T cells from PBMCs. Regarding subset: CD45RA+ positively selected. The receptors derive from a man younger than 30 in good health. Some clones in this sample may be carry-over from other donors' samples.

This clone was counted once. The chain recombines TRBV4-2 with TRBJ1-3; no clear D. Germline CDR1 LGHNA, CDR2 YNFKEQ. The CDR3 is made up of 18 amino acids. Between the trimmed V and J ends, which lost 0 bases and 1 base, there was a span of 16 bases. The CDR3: CASSQDEGLTRSGNTIYF. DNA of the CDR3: TGTGCCAGCAGCCAAGATGAAGGCCTGACCCGATCTGGAAACACCATATATTTT.

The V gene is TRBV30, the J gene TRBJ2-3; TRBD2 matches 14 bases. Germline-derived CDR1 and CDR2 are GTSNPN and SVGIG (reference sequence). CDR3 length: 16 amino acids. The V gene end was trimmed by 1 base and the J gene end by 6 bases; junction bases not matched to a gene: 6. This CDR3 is CAWSGRLAGGPDTQYF. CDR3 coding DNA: TGTGCCTGGAGTGGCAGACTAGCGGGAGGGCCCGATACGCAGTATTTT.

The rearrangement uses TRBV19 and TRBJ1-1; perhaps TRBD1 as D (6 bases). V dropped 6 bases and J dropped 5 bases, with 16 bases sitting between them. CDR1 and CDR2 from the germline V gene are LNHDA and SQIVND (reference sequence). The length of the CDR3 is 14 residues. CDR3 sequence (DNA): TGTGCCAGTAGCCTCACAGGGTTCGGGACTGAAGCTTTCTTT. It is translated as CASSLTGFGTEAFF.

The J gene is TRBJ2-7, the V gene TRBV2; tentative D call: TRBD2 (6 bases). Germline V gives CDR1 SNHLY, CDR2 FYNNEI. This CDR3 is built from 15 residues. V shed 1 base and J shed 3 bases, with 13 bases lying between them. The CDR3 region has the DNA TGTGCCAGCAGTGAAGAGGGCGGGAAGCACTACGAGCAGTACTTC. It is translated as CASSEEGGKHYEQYF.

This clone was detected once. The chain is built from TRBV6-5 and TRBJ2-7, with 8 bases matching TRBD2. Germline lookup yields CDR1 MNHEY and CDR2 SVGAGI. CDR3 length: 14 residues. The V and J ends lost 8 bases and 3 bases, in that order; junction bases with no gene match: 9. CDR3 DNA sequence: TGTGCCAGCGGCACCGGGACTAGGGGCTACGAGCAGTACTTC. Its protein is CASGTGTRGYEQYF.

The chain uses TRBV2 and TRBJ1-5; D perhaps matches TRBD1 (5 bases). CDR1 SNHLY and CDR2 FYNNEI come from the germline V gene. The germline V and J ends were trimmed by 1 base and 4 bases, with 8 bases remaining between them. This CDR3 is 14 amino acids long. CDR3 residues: CASSEETGNQPQHF. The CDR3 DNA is TGTGCCAGCAGTGAAGAAACAGGAAATCAGCCCCAGCATTTT.

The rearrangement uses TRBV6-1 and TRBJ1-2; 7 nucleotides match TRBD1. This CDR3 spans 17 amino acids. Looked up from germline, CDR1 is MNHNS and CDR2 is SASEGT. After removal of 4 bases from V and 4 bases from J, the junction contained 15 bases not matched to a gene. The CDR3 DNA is TGTGCCAGCAGTGCCCACAATCGCCCGGGACAGAGCTATGGCTACACCTTC. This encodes CASSAHNRPGQSYGYTF.

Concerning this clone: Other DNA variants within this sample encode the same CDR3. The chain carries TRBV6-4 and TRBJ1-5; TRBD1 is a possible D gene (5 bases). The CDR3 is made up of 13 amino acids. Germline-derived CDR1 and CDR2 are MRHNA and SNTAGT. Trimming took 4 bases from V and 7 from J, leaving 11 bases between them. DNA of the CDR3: TGTGCCAGCAGTGTATTAGGGGACCAGCCCCAGCATTTT. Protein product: CASSVLGDQPQHF.

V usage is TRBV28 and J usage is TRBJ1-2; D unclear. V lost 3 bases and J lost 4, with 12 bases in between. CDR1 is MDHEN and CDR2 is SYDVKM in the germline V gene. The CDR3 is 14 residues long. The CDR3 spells CASSLVGEAYGYTF. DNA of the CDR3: TGTGCCAGCAGTTTGGTCGGGGAAGCCTATGGCTACACCTTC.

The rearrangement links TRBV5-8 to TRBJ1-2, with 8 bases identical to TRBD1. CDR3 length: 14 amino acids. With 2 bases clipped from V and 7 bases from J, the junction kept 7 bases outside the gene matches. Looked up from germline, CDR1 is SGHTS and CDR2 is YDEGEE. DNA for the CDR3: TGTGCCAGCAGCTTCGGACAGGGCCCGGGTGGCTACACCTTC. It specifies CASSFGQGPGGYTF.

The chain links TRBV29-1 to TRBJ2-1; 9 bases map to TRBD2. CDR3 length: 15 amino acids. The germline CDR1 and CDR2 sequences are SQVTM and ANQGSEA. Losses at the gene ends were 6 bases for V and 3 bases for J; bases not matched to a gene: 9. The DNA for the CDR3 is TGCAGCGTAGAACCTAGCGGGACACACTACAATGAGCAGTTCTTC. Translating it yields CSVEPSGTHYNEQFF.

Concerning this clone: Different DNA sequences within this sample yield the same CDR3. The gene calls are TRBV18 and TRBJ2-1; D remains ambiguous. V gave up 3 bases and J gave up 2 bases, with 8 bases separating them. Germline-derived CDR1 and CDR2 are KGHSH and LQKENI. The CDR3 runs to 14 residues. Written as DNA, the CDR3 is TGTGCCAGCTCACCTGACCGGACCTACAATGAGCAGTTCTTC. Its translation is CASSPDRTYNEQFF.

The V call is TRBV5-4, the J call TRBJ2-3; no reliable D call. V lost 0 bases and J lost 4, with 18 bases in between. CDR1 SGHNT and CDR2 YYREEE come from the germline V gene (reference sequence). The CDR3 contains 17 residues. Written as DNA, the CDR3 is TGTGCCAGCAGCTTGGCCGTTGGCAGACGTGAGGCAGATACGCAGTATTTT. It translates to CASSLAVGRREADTQYF.

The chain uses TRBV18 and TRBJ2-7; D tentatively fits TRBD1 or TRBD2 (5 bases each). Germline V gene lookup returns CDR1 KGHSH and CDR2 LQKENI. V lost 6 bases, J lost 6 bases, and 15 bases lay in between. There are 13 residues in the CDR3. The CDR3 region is CASSPEVQGEQYF. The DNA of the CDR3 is TGTGCCAGCTCCCCGGAGGTCCAGGGCGAGCAGTACTTC.

The CDR3 sequence: CASSEAEGQRNTEAFF. Written as DNA, the CDR3 is TGTGCCAGCAGTGAAGCGGAGGGACAGCGAAACACTGAAGCTTTCTTT. V is TRBV6-1 and J is TRBJ1-1, with 7 bases aligning to TRBD1. The CDR3 loop spans 16 amino acids. V gave up 0 bases and J gave up 2 bases; unmatched junction bases: 6. Per the germline V gene, CDR1 is MNHNS and CDR2 is SASEGT.

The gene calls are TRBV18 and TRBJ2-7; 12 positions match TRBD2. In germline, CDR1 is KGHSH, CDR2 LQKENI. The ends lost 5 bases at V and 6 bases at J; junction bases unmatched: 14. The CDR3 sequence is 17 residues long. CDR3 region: CASSSQGGLAGWAEQYF. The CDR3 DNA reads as TGTGCCAGCTCATCACAGGGCGGACTAGCGGGATGGGCCGAGCAGTACTTC. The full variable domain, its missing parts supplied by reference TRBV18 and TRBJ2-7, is NAGVMQNPRHLVRRRGQEARLRCSPMKGHSHVYWYRQLPEEGLKFMVYLQKENIIDESGMPKERFSAEFPKEGPSILRIQQVVRGDSAAYFCASSSQGGLAGWAEQYFGPGTRLTVT.